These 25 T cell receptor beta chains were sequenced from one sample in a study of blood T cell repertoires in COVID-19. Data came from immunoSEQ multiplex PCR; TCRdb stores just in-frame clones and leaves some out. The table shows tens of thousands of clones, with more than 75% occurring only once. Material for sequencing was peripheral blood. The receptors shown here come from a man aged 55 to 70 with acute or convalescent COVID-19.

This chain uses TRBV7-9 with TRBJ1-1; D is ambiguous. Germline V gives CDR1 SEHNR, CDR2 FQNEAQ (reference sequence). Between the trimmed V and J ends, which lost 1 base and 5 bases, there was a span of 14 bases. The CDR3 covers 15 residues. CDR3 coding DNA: TGTGCCAGCAGCTTAGGTGGCAGACTTTGGACTGAAGCTTTCTTT. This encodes CASSLGGRLWTEAFF. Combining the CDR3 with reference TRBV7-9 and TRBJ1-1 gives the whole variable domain DTGVSQNPRHKITKRGQNVTFRCDPISEHNRLYWYRQTLGQGPEFLTYFQNEAQLEKSRLLSDRFSAERPKGSFSTLEIQRTEQGDSAMYLCASSLGGRLWTEAFFGQGTRLTVV.

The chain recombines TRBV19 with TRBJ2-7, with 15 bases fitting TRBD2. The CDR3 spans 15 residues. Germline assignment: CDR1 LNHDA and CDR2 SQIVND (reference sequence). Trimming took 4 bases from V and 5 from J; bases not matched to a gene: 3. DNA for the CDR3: TGTGCCAGTAGTAGGGGACTAGCGGGAGGTAACGAGCAGTACTTC. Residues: CASSRGLAGGNEQYF.

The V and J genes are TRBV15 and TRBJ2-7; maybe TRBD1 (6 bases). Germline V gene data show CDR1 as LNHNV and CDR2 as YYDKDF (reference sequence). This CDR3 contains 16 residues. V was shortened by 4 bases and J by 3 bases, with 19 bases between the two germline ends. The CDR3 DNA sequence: TGTGCCACCAGCAAGGGACAAGCCGGTATCAACTACGAGCAGTACTTC. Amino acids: CATSKGQAGINYEQYF.

The CDR3 here is CASSRGAGGPTNEQFF. CDR3 nucleotide sequence: TGTGCCAGCAGCCGTGGAGCGGGGGGCCCTACCAATGAGCAGTTCTTC. The V call is TRBV7-9, the J call TRBJ2-1; TRBD2 agrees at 9 bases. J lost 6 bases, V lost 5 bases, and 11 bases had no gene match. The CDR3 sequence is 16 residues long. Germline V gives CDR1 SEHNR, CDR2 FQNEAQ (reference sequence).

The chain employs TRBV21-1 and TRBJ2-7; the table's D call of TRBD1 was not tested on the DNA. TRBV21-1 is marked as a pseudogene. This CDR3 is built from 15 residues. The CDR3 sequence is CASSKGHGQAYEQYF. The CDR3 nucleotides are TGTGCCAGCAGCAAAGGCCATGGACAGGCCTACGAGCAGTACTTC.

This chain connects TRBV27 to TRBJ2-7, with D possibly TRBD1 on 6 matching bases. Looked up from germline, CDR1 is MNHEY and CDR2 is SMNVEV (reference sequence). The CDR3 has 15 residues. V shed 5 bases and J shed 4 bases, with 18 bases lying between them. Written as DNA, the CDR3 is TGTGCCAGCAGTCCCGATGGGGGCGGAAGATACGAGCAGTACTTC. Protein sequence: CASSPDGGGRYEQYF.

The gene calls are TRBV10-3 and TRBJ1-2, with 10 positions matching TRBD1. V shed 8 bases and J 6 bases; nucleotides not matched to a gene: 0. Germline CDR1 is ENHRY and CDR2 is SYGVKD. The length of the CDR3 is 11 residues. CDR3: CAIGTGDGYTF. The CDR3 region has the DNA TGTGCCATCGGGACAGGGGATGGCTACACCTTC.

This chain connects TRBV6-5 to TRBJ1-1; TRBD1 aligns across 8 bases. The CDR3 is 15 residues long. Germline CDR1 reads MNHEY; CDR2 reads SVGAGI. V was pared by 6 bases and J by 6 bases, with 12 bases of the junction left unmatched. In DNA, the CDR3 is TGTGCCAGCAGCCGCCGACAGGGGAAATGGGCTGAAGCTTTCTTT. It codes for CASSRRQGKWAEAFF.

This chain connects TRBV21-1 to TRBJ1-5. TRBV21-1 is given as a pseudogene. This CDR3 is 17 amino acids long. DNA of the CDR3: TGTGCCAGCAGCAAAGCGCTTTTGTGCGGGGTCAATCAGCCCCGGCATTTT. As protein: CASSKALLCGVNQPRHF.

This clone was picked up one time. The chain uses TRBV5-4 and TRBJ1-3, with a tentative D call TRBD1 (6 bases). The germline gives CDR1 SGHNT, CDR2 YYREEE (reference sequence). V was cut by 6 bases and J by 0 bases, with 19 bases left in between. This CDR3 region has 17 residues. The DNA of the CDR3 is TGTGCCAGCACCCGGGGGGGCAGATCCAGCTCTGGAAACACCATATATTTT. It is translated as CASTRGGRSSSGNTIYF.

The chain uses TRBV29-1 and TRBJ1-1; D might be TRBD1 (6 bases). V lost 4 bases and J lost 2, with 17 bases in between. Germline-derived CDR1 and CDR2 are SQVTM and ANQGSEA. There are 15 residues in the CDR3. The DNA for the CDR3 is TGCAGCGTTGTGCCGGGACACCATTTTAACACTGAAGCTTTCTTT. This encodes CSVVPGHHFNTEAFF.

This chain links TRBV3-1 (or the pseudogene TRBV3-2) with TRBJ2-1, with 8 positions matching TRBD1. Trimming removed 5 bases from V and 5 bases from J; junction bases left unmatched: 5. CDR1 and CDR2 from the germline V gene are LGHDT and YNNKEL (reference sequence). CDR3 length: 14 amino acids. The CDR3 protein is CASSYRQGHNEQFF. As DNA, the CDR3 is TGTGCCAGCAGCTACCGACAGGGGCACAATGAGCAGTTCTTC.

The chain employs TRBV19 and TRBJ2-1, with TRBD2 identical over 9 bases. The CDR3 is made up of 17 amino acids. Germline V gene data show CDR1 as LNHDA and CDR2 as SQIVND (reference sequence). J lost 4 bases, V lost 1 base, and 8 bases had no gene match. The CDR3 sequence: CASSIGAGGGEYNEQFF. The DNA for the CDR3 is TGTGCCAGTAGTATAGGTGCCGGCGGGGGGGAATACAATGAGCAGTTCTTC.

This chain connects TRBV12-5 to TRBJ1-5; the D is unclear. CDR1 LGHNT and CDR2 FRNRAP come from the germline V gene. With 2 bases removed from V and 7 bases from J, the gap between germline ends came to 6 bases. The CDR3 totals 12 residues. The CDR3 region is CASGLPGQPQHF. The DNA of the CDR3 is TGTGCTAGTGGTTTGCCCGGGCAGCCCCAGCATTTT.

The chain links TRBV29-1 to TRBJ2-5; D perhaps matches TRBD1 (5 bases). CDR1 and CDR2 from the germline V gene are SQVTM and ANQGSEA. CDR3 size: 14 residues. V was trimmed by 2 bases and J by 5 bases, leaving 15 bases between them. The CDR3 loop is CSVESQGFGETQYF. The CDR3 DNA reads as TGCAGCGTTGAAAGTCAGGGATTCGGGGAGACCCAGTACTTC.

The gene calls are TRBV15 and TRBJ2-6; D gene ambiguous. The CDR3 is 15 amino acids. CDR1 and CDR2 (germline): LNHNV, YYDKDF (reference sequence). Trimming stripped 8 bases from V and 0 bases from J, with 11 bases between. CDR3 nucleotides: TGTGCCACCGGGCTGCGTAACTCTGGGGCCAACGTCCTGACTTTC. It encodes CATGLRNSGANVLTF.

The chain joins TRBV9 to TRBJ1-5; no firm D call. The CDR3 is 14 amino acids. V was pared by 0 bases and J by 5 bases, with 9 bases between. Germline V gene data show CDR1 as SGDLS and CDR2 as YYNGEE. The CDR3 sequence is CASSVAPGYQPQHF. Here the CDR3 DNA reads TGTGCCAGCAGCGTAGCTCCCGGGTATCAGCCCCAGCATTTT.

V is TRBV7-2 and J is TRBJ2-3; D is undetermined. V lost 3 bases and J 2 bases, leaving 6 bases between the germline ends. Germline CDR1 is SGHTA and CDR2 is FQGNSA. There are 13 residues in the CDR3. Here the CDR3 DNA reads TGTGCCAGCAGCTTCACGGTCACAGATACGCAGTATTTT. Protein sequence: CASSFTVTDTQYF.

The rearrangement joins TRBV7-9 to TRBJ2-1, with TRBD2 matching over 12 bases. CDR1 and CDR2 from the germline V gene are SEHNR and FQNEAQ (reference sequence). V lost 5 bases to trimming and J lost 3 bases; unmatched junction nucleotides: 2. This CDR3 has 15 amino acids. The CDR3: CASSRTSGDYNEQFF. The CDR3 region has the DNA TGTGCCAGCAGCCGGACTAGCGGGGACTACAATGAGCAGTTCTTC.

The CDR3: CASSQSGGTGNTIYF. The CDR3, as DNA: TGCGCCAGCAGTCAATCCGGCGGTACTGGAAACACCATATATTTT. The chain is built from TRBV23-1 and TRBJ1-3; D uncertain. TRBV23-1 is designated an ORF whose function remains uncertain. This CDR3 is 15 amino acids long. Trimming took off 0 bases at V and 2 bases at J, with 8 bases between the two ends.

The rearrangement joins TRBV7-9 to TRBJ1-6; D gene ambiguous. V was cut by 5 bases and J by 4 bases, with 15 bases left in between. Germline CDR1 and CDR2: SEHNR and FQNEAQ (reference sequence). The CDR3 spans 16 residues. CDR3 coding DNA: TGTGCCAGCAGCCGCGGGGAGCGATTGTATAATTCACCCCTCCACTTT. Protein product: CASSRGERLYNSPLHF.

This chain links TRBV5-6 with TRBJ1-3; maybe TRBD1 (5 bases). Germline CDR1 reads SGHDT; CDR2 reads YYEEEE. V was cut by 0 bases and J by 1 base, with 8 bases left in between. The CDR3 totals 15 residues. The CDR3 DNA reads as TGTGCCAGCAGCTTGGTTGGGGGGTCTGGAAACACCATATATTTT. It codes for CASSLVGGSGNTIYF.

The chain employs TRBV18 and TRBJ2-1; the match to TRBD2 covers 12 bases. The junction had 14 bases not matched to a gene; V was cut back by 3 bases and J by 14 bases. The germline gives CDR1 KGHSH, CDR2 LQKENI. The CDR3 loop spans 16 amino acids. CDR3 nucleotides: TGTGCCAGCTCACCTCGGACTAGCGGGGACCCAATCAGGGAGTTCTTC. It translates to CASSPRTSGDPIREFF.

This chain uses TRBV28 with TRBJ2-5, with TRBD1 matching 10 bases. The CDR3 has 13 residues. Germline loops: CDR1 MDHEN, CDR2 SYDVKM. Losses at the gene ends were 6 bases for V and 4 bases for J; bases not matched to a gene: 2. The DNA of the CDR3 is TGTGCCAGCAGAAGGACAGGGGGAGAGACCCAGTACTTC. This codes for CASRRTGGETQYF.

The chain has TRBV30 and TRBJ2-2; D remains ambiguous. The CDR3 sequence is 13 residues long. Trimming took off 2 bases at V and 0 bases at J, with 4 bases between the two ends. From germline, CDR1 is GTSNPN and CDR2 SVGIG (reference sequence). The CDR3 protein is CAWSHTNTGELFF. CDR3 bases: TGTGCCTGGAGTCACACGAACACCGGGGAGCTGTTTTTT.